What follows are 32 T cell receptor beta chains derived from one specimen sequenced in a study of CD8 T cells in Susac syndrome. The RNA, about 0.5 to 1 ug, was put through reverse transcription using random hexamers. TCRdb used MiXCR to reprocess the immunoSEQ multiplex PCR reads, holding one entry per CDR3 protein. The sample carries about 300,000 distinct CDR3 sequences, 70% to 90% recorded once. The sequenced material came from CD8+ T cells from PBMCs. The origin of the receptors is a human donor with multiple sclerosis.

The chain employs TRBV5-6 and TRBJ1-1; D is uncertain. Between the trimmed V and J ends, which lost 2 bases and 6 bases, there was a span of 14 bases. Germline V gene lookup returns CDR1 SGHDT and CDR2 YYEEEE. The CDR3 covers 14 residues. The CDR3 loop reads CASSLGRGKSEAFF. The CDR3 DNA follows: TGTGCCAGCAGCTTAGGCCGGGGTAAGTCTGAAGCTTTCTTT.

The chain is built from TRBV21-1 and TRBJ1-5; the D call of TRBD1 is as the table states it, not checked on the DNA. TRBV21-1 is shown as a pseudogene. The CDR3 runs to 14 residues. The CDR3 DNA is TGTGCCAGCAGTTACAGGGATAGCAATCAGCCCCAGCATTTT. This codes for CASSYRDSNQPQHF.

In nucleotides, the CDR3 is TGTGCCAGCAGTTTGGGTTCGGGCAGGGCTTGGTATTTT. It yields the protein CASSLGSGRAWYF. The chain links TRBV28 to TRBJ2-3; D perhaps matches TRBD1 (5 bases). Germline-derived CDR1 and CDR2 are MDHEN and SYDVKM. V lost 3 bases to trimming and J lost 14 bases, with 18 bases between them. CDR3 length: 13 amino acids.

The J gene is TRBJ1-1, the V gene TRBV11-2, with 7 bases matching TRBD1. The CDR3 runs 15 residues. The germline V gene has CDR1 SGHAT and CDR2 FQNNGV. Germline trimming cut 3 bases from V and 0 bases from J; bases unmatched to any gene: 4. The CDR3 protein is CASSLWTGLNTEAFF. In nucleotides, the CDR3 is TGTGCCAGCAGCTTGTGGACAGGCTTGAACACTGAAGCTTTCTTT.

The chain is built from TRBV7-9 and TRBJ2-5; TRBD2 aligns across 7 bases. V trimming: 7 bases; J trimming: 5 bases; junction bases outside the gene matches: 10. Germline CDR1 is SEHNR and CDR2 is FQNEAQ (reference sequence). The CDR3 has 14 amino acids. CDR3 sequence reads: CASTVDGGRETQYF. DNA of the CDR3: TGTGCCAGCACCGTGGACGGGGGGAGGGAGACCCAGTACTTC. The entire variable domain, with the rest obtained from reference TRBV7-9 and TRBJ2-5, is as follows: DTGVSQNPRHKITKRGQNVTFRCDPISEHNRLYWYRQTLGQGPEFLTYFQNEAQLEKSRLLSDRFSAERPKGSFSTLEIQRTEQGDSAMYLCASTVDGGRETQYFGPGTRLLVL.

CDR3 loop: CATSEGQLNTEAFF. DNA of the CDR3: TGTGCCACCAGCGAAGGACAGCTAAACACTGAAGCTTTCTTT. The chain has TRBV15 and TRBJ1-1, with D possibly matching TRBD1 (6 bases). This CDR3 is 14 amino acids long. Germline-derived CDR1 and CDR2 are LNHNV and YYDKDF (reference sequence). Trimming left V 5 bases short and J 2 bases short, with 12 bases between. The entire variable domain, with the rest obtained from reference TRBV15 and TRBJ1-1, is as follows: DAMVIQNPRYQVTQFGKPVTLSCSQTLNHNVMYWYQQKSSQAPKLLFHYYDKDFNNEADTPDNFQSRRPNTSFCFLDIRSPGLGDTAMYLCATSEGQLNTEAFFGQGTRLTVV.

This clonotype was found a few times. This chain links TRBV6-2 or TRBV6-3 with TRBJ2-1, with TRBD2 identical over 10 bases. The germline V gene encodes CDR1 MNHEY and CDR2 SVGEGT. Germline trimming cut 0 bases from V and 5 bases from J; bases unmatched to any gene: 4. The CDR3 sequence is 16 residues long. The DNA for the CDR3 is TGTGCCAGCAGTTACTCGGGACTAGCGAGAAACAATGAGCAGTTCTTC. It codes for CASSYSGLARNNEQFF.

V usage is TRBV7-9 and J usage is TRBJ1-1, with D unclear. The CDR3 length is 15 residues. V was clipped by 11 bases and J by 0 bases, with 19 bases between them. CDR1 is SEHNR and CDR2 is FQNEAQ in the germline V gene (reference sequence). CDR3 residues: CAGIDRVEMNTEAFF. In nucleotides, the CDR3 is TGTGCCGGCATCGACCGGGTCGAGATGAACACTGAAGCTTTCTTT.

The J gene is TRBJ2-1, the V gene TRBV11-2; 10 positions match TRBD1. The V segment lost 4 bases and the J segment 5 bases; nucleotides outside the gene matches: 5. Germline V gene data show CDR1 as SGHAT and CDR2 as FQNNGV. The CDR3 contains 15 residues. This chain's CDR3 is CASSSWDRGHNEQFF. CDR3 sequence (DNA): TGTGCCAGCAGCTCCTGGGACAGGGGTCACAATGAGCAGTTCTTC.

The chain combines TRBV28 with TRBJ2-5; tentative D call: TRBD1 (6 bases). Germline V CDR1 and CDR2: MDHEN, SYDVKM. V lost 5 bases and J 2 bases, leaving 18 bases between the germline ends. CDR3 length: 16 residues. The CDR3 DNA sequence: TGTGCCAGCAGTCCCTGGACCGGGACACTGCAAGAGACCCAGTACTTC. This translates into CASSPWTGTLQETQYF.

DNA of the CDR3: TGTGCCAGCAGCCAGGGACCCGGACTCTACGAGCAGTACTTC. Protein product: CASSQGPGLYEQYF. The gene calls are TRBV5-4 and TRBJ2-7, with D possibly called TRBD1 or TRBD2 (5 bases each). Trimming shortened V by 4 bases and J by 3 bases, and 14 bases separated the two germline ends. This CDR3 has 14 amino acids. CDR1 is SGHNT and CDR2 is YYREEE in the germline V gene (reference sequence).

This clonotype was detected once. The chain uses TRBV6-1 and TRBJ1-3; D call uncertain. Germline V gene data show CDR1 as MNHNS and CDR2 as SASEGT. The length of the CDR3 is 16 residues. The ends were cut back, 6 bases at V and 0 bases at J, with 15 bases in the middle. As DNA, the CDR3 is TGTGCCAGCAGCCCGCGGATCGTATTCTCTGGAAACACCATATATTTT. It specifies CASSPRIVFSGNTIYF.

This chain connects TRBV6-6 to TRBJ2-1; D is uncertain. This CDR3 is built from 16 residues. V lost 5 bases to trimming and J lost 4 bases, with 18 bases between them. Germline V gives CDR1 MNHNY, CDR2 SVGAGI (reference sequence). The CDR3 DNA sequence: TGTGCCAGCAGTACCTCGGCGTTGAAGGCTTACAATGAGCAGTTCTTC. It specifies CASSTSALKAYNEQFF.

The chain joins TRBV5-4 to TRBJ2-7, with D maybe TRBD1 (5 bases). V was trimmed by 0 bases and J by 3 bases, leaving 13 bases between them. Germline assignment: CDR1 SGHNT and CDR2 YYREEE (reference sequence). This CDR3 has 15 residues. CDR3: CASSLEWGSYYEQYF. CDR3 sequence (DNA): TGTGCCAGCAGCTTGGAGTGGGGCTCGTACTACGAGCAGTACTTC.

The chain employs TRBV4-3 and TRBJ2-2, with 8 bases aligning to TRBD2. This CDR3 contains 15 residues. Per germline, CDR1 LGHNA and CDR2 YSLEER. V trimming: 4 bases; J trimming: 8 bases; junction bases outside the gene matches: 9. CDR3 amino acids: CASSPFPAGGGELFF. In DNA, the CDR3 is TGCGCCAGCAGCCCCTTCCCGGCGGGAGGTGGGGAGCTGTTTTTT.

CDR3 sequence (DNA): TGTGCCAGCAGTCTGGCCGGGACTAGCGCGACCTACGAGCAGTACTTC. Protein product: CASSLAGTSATYEQYF. V usage is TRBV27 and J usage is TRBJ2-7, with 10 bases matching TRBD2. CDR3 length: 16 amino acids. Trimming took 5 bases from V and 2 from J; bases not matched to a gene: 9. The V gene's germline CDR1 is MNHEY and CDR2 SMNVEV (reference sequence).

The chain recombines TRBV27 with TRBJ1-2; 7 bases are shared with TRBD1. J gave up 4 bases and V 5 bases, and 10 bases lay outside the gene matches. Germline V CDR1 and CDR2: MNHEY, SMNVEV (reference sequence). This CDR3 spans 15 amino acids. Here the CDR3 reads CASSELGGGGYGYTF. The CDR3 DNA reads as TGTGCCAGCAGTGAGCTAGGGGGCGGGGGCTATGGCTACACCTTC.

The chain carries TRBV19 and TRBJ1-2; D remains unclear. Germline V lookup: CDR1 LNHDA, CDR2 SQIVND (reference sequence). The CDR3 has 12 residues. V was cut by 5 bases and J by 4 bases, with 8 bases left in between. The CDR3 DNA sequence: TGTGCCAGTAGTCCCGGTCCCTATGGCTACACCTTC. This encodes CASSPGPYGYTF.

The chain carries TRBV19 and TRBJ2-5, with D perhaps matching TRBD1 or TRBD2 (5 bases each). V was clipped by 7 bases and J by 2 bases, with 17 bases between them. The CDR3 totals 15 residues. In germline, CDR1 is LNHDA, CDR2 SQIVND (reference sequence). CDR3 protein: CASNLGGTIQETQYF. CDR3 nucleotide sequence: TGTGCCAGTAATCTCGGTGGGACCATACAAGAGACCCAGTACTTC.

This rearrangement joins TRBV19 to TRBJ2-1, with D possibly TRBD1 on 6 matching bases. The CDR3 contains 15 residues. Trimming took off 4 bases at V and 0 bases at J, with 10 bases between the two ends. Germline V gives CDR1 LNHDA, CDR2 SQIVND (reference sequence). CDR3 residues: CASSNQGNSYNEQFF. CDR3 coding DNA: TGTGCCAGTAGTAATCAGGGGAACTCCTACAATGAGCAGTTCTTC.

The rearrangement joins TRBV25-1 to TRBJ2-1; 11 nucleotides align to TRBD2. The CDR3 runs 17 residues. V lost 0 bases to trimming and J lost 6 bases; unmatched junction nucleotides: 7. The V gene's germline CDR1 is MGHDK and CDR2 SYGVNS. The CDR3 DNA sequence: TGTGCCAGCAGTGAATATAGGGCTAGCGGGAGGATCAATGAGCAGTTCTTC. The encoded protein is CASSEYRASGRINEQFF.

This clonotype was recorded once. V is TRBV27 and J is TRBJ2-2; D gene unclear. This CDR3 region has 16 residues. Looked up from germline, CDR1 is MNHEY and CDR2 is SMNVEV (reference sequence). Trimming pared 3 bases from V and 0 bases from J, leaving 11 bases between. In DNA, the CDR3 is TGTGCCAGCAGTTTTCCTTCTTTCGCGAACACCGGGGAGCTGTTTTTT. This gives the protein CASSFPSFANTGELFF.

The chain recombines TRBV6-1 with TRBJ2-3; 11 bases agree with TRBD2. CDR1 and CDR2 (germline): MNHNS, SASEGT. This CDR3 is 19 amino acids long. J gave up 4 bases and V 5 bases, and 17 bases lay outside the gene matches. CDR3 coding DNA: TGTGCCAGCAGTCGCCTCGTTGGTAGCGGGAGGGGCCTCGCAGATACGCAGTATTTT. This translates into CASSRLVGSGRGLADTQYF.

The gene calls are TRBV20-1 and TRBJ2-1; 10 bases match TRBD2. This CDR3 spans 14 amino acids. The J segment lost 4 bases and the V segment lost 0 bases, leaving 0 bases of the junction unmatched. Germline CDR1 DFQATT, CDR2 SNEGSKA (reference sequence). The CDR3 bases are TGCAGTGCTAGAGATAGCGGGAGGTACAATGAGCAGTTCTTC. It encodes CSARDSGRYNEQFF.

This chain links TRBV4-1 with TRBJ1-1; 7 bases align to TRBD1. Germline assignment: CDR1 MGHRA and CDR2 YSYEKL. With V trimmed by 4 bases and J by 3 bases, 5 bases remained unmatched. The CDR3 contains 14 residues. The CDR3 sequence: CASSLDRAYTEAFF. The CDR3 nucleotides are TGCGCCAGCAGCCTTGACAGGGCCTACACTGAAGCTTTCTTT.

The rearrangement uses TRBV5-5 and TRBJ2-1; D is ambiguous. V was shortened by 4 bases and J by 0 bases, with 14 bases between the two germline ends. CDR3 size: 16 residues. The germline V gene encodes CDR1 SGHKS and CDR2 YYEKEE (reference sequence). CDR3 region: CASSPIITSSYNEQFF. CDR3 in DNA: TGTGCCAGCAGCCCGATTATTACCAGCTCCTACAATGAGCAGTTCTTC.

The chain is built from TRBV30 and TRBJ2-1; 12 bases fit TRBD2. The CDR3 runs 14 residues. Germline CDR1 GTSNPN, CDR2 SVGIG (reference sequence). V gave up 4 bases and J gave up 4 bases; unmatched junction bases: 2. The CDR3 region is CAWTSGRVYNEQFF. CDR3 DNA sequence: TGTGCCTGGACTAGCGGGAGGGTTTACAATGAGCAGTTCTTC.

This rearrangement joins TRBV2 to TRBJ1-3; no clear D gene. Per the germline V gene, CDR1 is SNHLY and CDR2 is FYNNEI. There are 14 residues in the CDR3. The germline V and J ends were trimmed by 4 bases and 0 bases, with 7 bases remaining between them. CDR3 protein: CASSAQSSGNTIYF. The CDR3 region has the DNA TGTGCCAGCAGTGCCCAGTCCTCTGGAAACACCATATATTTT. Full variable domain (missing parts from reference TRBV2 and TRBJ1-3): EPEVTQTPSHQVTQMGQEVILRCVPISNHLYFYWYRQILGQKVEFLVSFYNNEISEKSEIFDDQFSVERPDGSNFTLKIRSTKLEDSAMYFCASSAQSSGNTIYFGEGSWLTVV.

The CDR3 region is CASSKGTQGSYNEQFF. DNA of the CDR3: TGTGCCAGCAGCAAAGGGACGCAGGGGTCCTACAATGAGCAGTTCTTC. The genes are TRBV7-9 and TRBJ2-1; D may be TRBD1 (6 bases). Germline values: CDR1 SEHNR, CDR2 FQNEAQ (reference sequence). Trimming pared 5 bases from V and 1 base from J, leaving 15 bases between. CDR3 length equals 16 residues.

The gene calls are TRBV18 and TRBJ2-1; TRBD2 is a possible D gene (6 bases). The CDR3 extends over 14 amino acids. Trimming shortened V by 3 bases and J by 0 bases, and 6 bases separated the two germline ends. Germline loops: CDR1 KGHSH, CDR2 LQKENI. The CDR3: CASSPRDSYNEQFF. The CDR3 DNA follows: TGTGCCAGCTCACCGCGGGACTCCTACAATGAGCAGTTCTTC.

CDR3: CASSQDRQLNEQFF. The CDR3 DNA reads TGCGCCAGCAGCCAAGATCGACAGCTCAATGAGCAGTTCTTC. This rearrangement joins TRBV4-3 to TRBJ2-1; the D gene is possibly TRBD1 (5 bases). CDR1 LGHNA and CDR2 YSLEER come from the germline V gene. This CDR3 is built from 14 residues. The ends were cut back, 0 bases at V and 6 bases at J, with 9 bases in the middle.

The chain links TRBV27 to TRBJ2-1; 7 nucleotides line up with TRBD1. Trimming removed 5 bases from V and 0 bases from J; junction bases left unmatched: 4. The CDR3 has 15 amino acids. The germline CDR1 and CDR2 sequences are MNHEY and SMNVEV (reference sequence). In DNA, the CDR3 is TGTGCCAGCAGTCCGGGGACAGACTCCTACAATGAGCAGTTCTTC. It specifies CASSPGTDSYNEQFF.